This T cell receptor beta chain came from a study of shared clonotypes between healthy human individuals (dated by TCRdb to the early 2020s). Broadly, across the study: The cohort included a few men and a couple of women between 18 and 49 years of age. Per donor, three plates each were used for CD4 naive and CD4 memory, two for CD8 naive, and one for CD8 memory. To estimate repertoire size and how much clonotypes are shared between individuals, the study performed deep sequencing of blood TCR repertoires from a few healthy adults. Libraries were prepared and TCR repertoires were sequenced by different laboratories using diverse techniques, in order to increase sequencing depth and limit assay-specific biases. Per donor, leukapheresis produced somewhere between about 0.8 and 9.5 billion PBMCs.

Using the deep immunoSEQ assay, multiplex PCR amplified TCR CDR3 regions from genomic DNA. Extracted genomic DNA from each cell subset was spread evenly across all wells of several immunoSEQ 96-well plates, with each plate serving as a replicate. For sorted subsets, about 200 ng genomic DNA, equal to tens of thousands of T cell genomes, was loaded into each replicate PCR. Purified libraries were quantified with a Qubit 3.0 fluorometer, sized on a Bioanalyzer 2100, and re-quantified with the KAPA Library Quantification kit. Every immunoSEQ 96-well plate was sequenced on a separate single-read 150-cycle Illumina NextSeq 550 flow cell. The original pipeline was this. The immunoSEQ output contained only junctional sequences without quality scores, so filtering could not match that applied to full-length reads. To assign V/J genes and CDR3, sequences were annotated using PyIR, a Python wrapper for IgBLAST v1.9, with IMGT germline references. Any read was removed if the V/J assignment was weak (E-value above 1e-6), the CDR3 was missing, or the read contained stop codons, out-of-frame junctions, or ambiguous translated residues. A V3J clonotype was defined by an identical inferred V gene, J gene, and CDR3 amino acid sequence. The percentage overlap between two repertoires was calculated by dividing the number of shared unique clonotypes by the size of the smaller repertoire. Richness of each repertoire was evaluated using RTK rarefaction, the Chao1 estimator, and Recon v2.1 estimates of unobserved clonotypes. OLGA was used to compute generation probabilities for all TCRbeta clonotypes that the gDNA method yielded from a handful of donors. TCRdb's version of the immuneACCESS table is confined to in-frame rearrangements and falls short of the full clone set. An unresolved V gene accounts for under half of the shortfall where checked; the remainder is of unknown origin. D and trimming come from the DNA, and the V and J calls and clone size come from that table. This sample is represented by approximately 640,000 clones; about 90% of them were singletons. The ten largest clonotypes hold about a third of the sample.

General findings and caveats noted by the study authors: Clonotypes shared by all four sorted-subset donors showed higher generation probabilities than non-shared clonotypes. Even with the large sequencing depth, rarefaction of the sorted-subset datasets indicated that sequencing was incomplete. Based on pairwise subsampling, the degree of clonotype sharing among donors was expected to be affected by sequencing depth. Naive subsets generally had larger estimated clonotype richness than memory subsets did. When a handful of donors were compared, the shared fraction of clonotypes was about 5% for naive CD4, 3.5% for naive CD8, 2% to 2.5% for memory CD4, and around 0.4% for memory CD8. Sampling was restricted to blood, and TCR repertoires in tissues likely differ from the TCR repertoires found in blood. The small number of donors limited the genetic and exposure-history diversity represented.

Reading the germline V gene gives CDR1 SGHTA and CDR2 FQGNSA. V ends up 5 bases short and J 1 base short, with an unmatched junction base count of 10. The CDR3 sequence holds 16 residues, the cysteine and phenylalanine included. The kept DNA is CDR3 alone, 48 bases in frame from the first base. With regard to this clone: The clone's antigen remains unknown. Nothing much larger sits one base from this clone, and base qualities are not available.

The donors were healthy, HIV-negative adults who had no recently reported acute infections or vaccinations. All donors were Caucasian adults living in Nashville, Tennessee, USA. CD8 memory samples combined magnetically selected CD45RO+ cells with CCR7-negative CD45RA+ effector memory (TemRA) cells. Blood was collected by leukapheresis, and PBMCs were isolated by Ficoll-Histopaque density gradient centrifugation and then cryopreserved in liquid nitrogen vapor phase. Analytical flow cytometry was used to check the purity and quantity of every magnetically sorted T cell population. Genomic DNA was isolated from each sorted fraction and quantified by UV absorbance on a Nanodrop 2000c.

This clonotype was sampled from a man younger than 30 in good health. Some clones in this sample may be carry-over from other donors' samples. Recombination joined TRBV7-2 with TRBJ1-1; 7 of the junction bases match TRBD1. Sequencing used memory CD8+ T cells from PBMCs. The sample's cell subset or site label, decoded: CD45RO+ cells pooled with CCR7-negative TemRA cells. CDR3 protein: CASSPRDRARNTEAFF. In nucleotides, the sequence is TGTGCCAGCAGCCCCCGAGACAGGGCCAGGAACACTGAAGCTTTCTTT.